The clone carrying this T cell receptor beta chain was found a few times. The antigen remains undetermined. This specimen comes from a study of Ad26.COV2.S vaccination and SARS-CoV-2 variants. Study-wide points: Placebo recipients trailed vaccine recipients in spike-specific TCR breadth.

Germline V lookup: CDR1 SGHTA, CDR2 FQGNSA. V gave up 5 bases and J gave up 8 bases; unmatched junction bases: 3. The CDR3 extends over 14 amino acids. Profiling relied on immunoSEQ multiplex PCR, and the TCRdb table lists in-frame clones only, not all of them. The table shows 300,000 to 400,000 clones, with 70% to 90% occurring only once. Regarding treatment: roughly 18 received Ad26.COV2.S at low or high dose, single or two shots; five or six received placebo; per-sample allocation not given. Repertoires come from day 63 after the first vaccine or placebo injection. The source was peripheral blood, collected in a trial of Ad26.COV2.S vaccine versus placebo. This chain connects TRBV7-2 to TRBJ1-6; TRBD1 aligns across 10 bases. The sequence derives from a person aged 18 to 65 who received the Ad26.COV2.S COVID-19 vaccine or a placebo. The CDR3 protein is CASSQDRGYSPLHF. CDR3 nucleotides: TGTGCCAGCAGCCAGGACAGGGGGTATTCACCCCTCCACTTT.